The present entry profiles one T cell receptor (beta chain) with its context. These data are taken from a study of T cell responses to AZD1222 COVID-19 vaccine. Germline-derived CDR1 and CDR2 are LNHDA and SQIVND (reference sequence). J lost 2 bases, V lost 5 bases, and 5 bases had no gene match. The CDR3 is 16 residues long. The protocol was immunoSEQ multiplex PCR, while the TCRdb copy is restricted to in-frame clones and leaves out a portion. Of 120,000 to 150,000 clones in the sample, about 93% are singletons; the top ten hold around 5.1%. The origin of this receptor is an adult in good health. This chain links TRBV19 with TRBJ2-3; 12 bases line up with TRBD2. Sequenced material: peripheral blood, taken on day 0 of AZD1222 vaccination. CDR3 region: CASSAASGRVTDTQYF. CDR3 sequence (DNA): TGTGCCAGTAGTGCGGCTAGCGGGAGGGTCACAGATACGCAGTATTTT.